The rows below give T cell receptor beta chains drawn from one sample of a study of T-cell reconstitution after alpha-beta-depleted transplantation in children. TCRdb ran MiXCR on the PCR reads and lists one entry per CDR3 protein. The sample consists of 600,000 to 700,000 distinct CDR3 sequences, around 13% of them appearing once. The sample consisted of PBMCs, taken before TCRalphabeta/CD19-depleted stem cell transplant. These receptors all stem from a girl aged 2 to 9 with congenital amegakaryocytic thrombocytopenia, due to receive a stem cell transplant. Each CDR3 is given with its conserved first and last residue. Each record gives: clone size, V gene, J gene, D gene, CDR3 DNA, CDR3 protein. D genes are given only for firm matches. A clone size is listed for some rows: how often the clone was seen (once, few, many), or a class if it is expanded.

size: NA; V: TRBV28; J: TRBJ2-3; D: NA; DNA: TGTGCCAGCAATGGTGACCCAGATACGCAGTATTTT; CDR3: CASNGDPDTQYF
size: many; V: TRBV5-1; J: TRBJ1-1; D: NA; DNA: TGCGCCAGCAGTTATGTCCACTCGGGGGGAGACACTGAAGCTTTCTTT; CDR3: CASSYVHSGGDTEAFF
size: NA; V: TRBV2; J: TRBJ2-6; D: TRBD1; DNA: TGTGCCAAGCAGACAGGGGGCTTTGGAAGGTCTGGGGCCAACGTCCTGACTTTC; CDR3: CAKQTGGFGRSGANVLTF
size: few; V: TRBV5-5; J: TRBJ1-3; D: NA; DNA: TGTGCCAGCAGCTTGAGCGTCCATGGAAACACCATATATTTT; CDR3: CASSLSVHGNTIYF
size: many; V: TRBV5-1; J: TRBJ2-1; D: TRBD2; DNA: TGCGCCAGCAGCATTACGCGGGAGCCATGGGGCAATGAGCAGTTCTTC; CDR3: CASSITREPWGNEQFF
size: many; V: TRBV20-1; J: TRBJ2-1; D: NA; DNA: TGCAGTGCTAGCGACAGCAAGCAGTTCTTC; CDR3: CSASDSKQFF
size: NA; V: TRBV7-2; J: TRBJ2-3; D: TRBD1; DNA: TGTGCCAGCAGCTTAGAGGCAGGGGGCTTTCCAGATACGCAGTATTTT; CDR3: CASSLEAGGFPDTQYF
size: NA; V: TRBV6-1; J: TRBJ2-2; D: TRBD2; DNA: TGTGCCAGCAAAGGCGGGAGTGGCGGGGAGCTGTTTTTT; CDR3: CASKGGSGGELFF
size: NA; V: TRBV12-3/TRBV12-4; J: TRBJ2-6; D: NA; DNA: TGTGCCAGCACCTTCAATTCTGGGGCCAACGTCCTGACTTTC; CDR3: CASTFNSGANVLTF
size: many; V: TRBV28; J: TRBJ2-1; D: NA; DNA: TGTGCCAGTACAATAAACAGGGAGGACTACAATGAGCAGTTCTTC; CDR3: CASTINREDYNEQFF
size: many; V: TRBV20-1; J: TRBJ2-7; D: TRBD2; DNA: TGCAGTGCTGTTAGCGGGAGCCACGAGCAGTACTTC; CDR3: CSAVSGSHEQYF
size: few; V: TRBV5-1; J: TRBJ2-7; D: NA; DNA: TGCGCCAGCAGCTTGCTGGGACCCCCCAACGAGCAGTACTTC; CDR3: CASSLLGPPNEQYF
size: few; V: TRBV29-1; J: TRBJ1-1; D: NA; DNA: TGCAGCGTTGGCCCCCGGAACACTGAAGCTTTCTTT; CDR3: CSVGPRNTEAFF
size: many; V: TRBV28; J: TRBJ2-1; D: NA; DNA: TGTGCCAGCAGAGATCCAAGACCCTCCTACAATGAGCAGTTCTTC; CDR3: CASRDPRPSYNEQFF
size: NA; V: TRBV7-6; J: TRBJ1-3; D: TRBD1; DNA: TGTGCCAGCAGCCACAGGGGGCTAAGCTCTGGAAACACCATATATTTT; CDR3: CASSHRGLSSGNTIYF
size: few; V: TRBV5-1; J: TRBJ2-5; D: TRBD2; DNA: TGCGCCAGCAGCTTCATCTTCGAGGGGAGGGGTGAGACCCAGTACTTC; CDR3: CASSFIFEGRGETQYF
size: NA; V: TRBV5-1; J: TRBJ2-1; D: NA; DNA: TGCGCCAGCAGCTTGGGGGCGGAAAAATACAATGAGCAGTTCTTC; CDR3: CASSLGAEKYNEQFF
size: few; V: TRBV7-9; J: TRBJ2-3; D: TRBD2; DNA: TGTGCCAGCAGCGACCCGGGGACTAGCGGGACTTTCACAGATACGCAGTATTTT; CDR3: CASSDPGTSGTFTDTQYF
size: few; V: TRBV6-1; J: TRBJ2-1; D: NA; DNA: TGTGCCAGCAGTGAAGGGGGCGGGCCCTACAATGAGCAGTTCTTC; CDR3: CASSEGGGPYNEQFF
size: few; V: TRBV4-2; J: TRBJ2-1; D: NA; DNA: TGTGCCAGCAGCCACTCAGACAGCAGAAATGAGCAGTTCTTC; CDR3: CASSHSDSRNEQFF
size: many; V: TRBV5-1; J: TRBJ2-3; D: NA; DNA: TGCGCCAGCAGCTTGGGAGGTCAACCAGATACGCAGTATTTT; CDR3: CASSLGGQPDTQYF
size: many; V: TRBV20-1; J: TRBJ2-7; D: TRBD1; DNA: TGCAGTGCTAGACCTTCCACCCGGGACAGGACATACTACGAGCAGTACTTC; CDR3: CSARPSTRDRTYYEQYF
size: NA; V: TRBV18; J: TRBJ2-1; D: NA; DNA: TGTGCCAGTCACCCCCAACTAGCCCTCGATGAGCAGTTCTTC; CDR3: CASHPQLALDEQFF
size: few; V: TRBV5-1; J: TRBJ2-7; D: TRBD2; DNA: TGCGCCAGCAGCTTCGGTCGCGGGAGGATCCACGAGCAGTACTTC; CDR3: CASSFGRGRIHEQYF
size: many; V: TRBV5-1; J: TRBJ2-7; D: TRBD1; DNA: TGCGCCAGCAGCCCGGACAGGTCCTCCTACGAGCAGTACTTC; CDR3: CASSPDRSSYEQYF
size: few; V: TRBV12-3/TRBV12-4; J: TRBJ2-7; D: TRBD1; DNA: TGTGCCAGCAGTTTTGGCGACAGGGCCCCTTCCTACGAGCAGTACTTC; CDR3: CASSFGDRAPSYEQYF
size: many; V: TRBV29-1; J: TRBJ1-1; D: TRBD1; DNA: TGCAGCGTCGCCAGACAGGGCACTGAAGCTTTCTTT; CDR3: CSVARQGTEAFF
size: many; V: TRBV5-1; J: TRBJ2-7; D: NA; DNA: TGCGCCAGCAGCTCGGAGGTGGGGGTCTCCTACGAGCAGTACTTC; CDR3: CASSSEVGVSYEQYF
size: NA; V: TRBV28; J: TRBJ2-5; D: NA; DNA: TGTGCCAGCAGCCCACGACTGAGGAGACAGAAAAAAGAGACCCAGTACTTC; CDR3: CASSPRLRRQKKETQYF